This TCR beta chain stems from a study of CD4 and CD8 cells across lung adenocarcinoma regions. Samples came from patients with localized non-small cell lung adenocarcinoma. TCRdb independently ran MiXCR on the PCR reads; one entry per CDR3 protein. The repertoire holds about 23,000 distinct CDR3 sequences, with more than 45% as singletons. Comments on this clonotype: A junction end diverges from the germline sequence, so it may reflect a read error.

Germline V gene data show CDR1 as ENHRY and CDR2 as SYGVKD. CDR3 size: 14 residues. The chain uses TRBV10-3 and TRBJ2-3, with D perhaps given as TRBD1 or TRBD2 (7 bases each). The clonotype comes from a male donor with lung adenocarcinoma. The CD4 and CD8 labels of this study may be unreliable. Sequencing used CD4+ T cells from the center of a lung tumor. CDR3 in DNA: TGTGCGGGGCAGGGGGGCGGGGGTGCAGATACGCAGTATTTC. Its protein product is CAGQGGGGADTQYF.